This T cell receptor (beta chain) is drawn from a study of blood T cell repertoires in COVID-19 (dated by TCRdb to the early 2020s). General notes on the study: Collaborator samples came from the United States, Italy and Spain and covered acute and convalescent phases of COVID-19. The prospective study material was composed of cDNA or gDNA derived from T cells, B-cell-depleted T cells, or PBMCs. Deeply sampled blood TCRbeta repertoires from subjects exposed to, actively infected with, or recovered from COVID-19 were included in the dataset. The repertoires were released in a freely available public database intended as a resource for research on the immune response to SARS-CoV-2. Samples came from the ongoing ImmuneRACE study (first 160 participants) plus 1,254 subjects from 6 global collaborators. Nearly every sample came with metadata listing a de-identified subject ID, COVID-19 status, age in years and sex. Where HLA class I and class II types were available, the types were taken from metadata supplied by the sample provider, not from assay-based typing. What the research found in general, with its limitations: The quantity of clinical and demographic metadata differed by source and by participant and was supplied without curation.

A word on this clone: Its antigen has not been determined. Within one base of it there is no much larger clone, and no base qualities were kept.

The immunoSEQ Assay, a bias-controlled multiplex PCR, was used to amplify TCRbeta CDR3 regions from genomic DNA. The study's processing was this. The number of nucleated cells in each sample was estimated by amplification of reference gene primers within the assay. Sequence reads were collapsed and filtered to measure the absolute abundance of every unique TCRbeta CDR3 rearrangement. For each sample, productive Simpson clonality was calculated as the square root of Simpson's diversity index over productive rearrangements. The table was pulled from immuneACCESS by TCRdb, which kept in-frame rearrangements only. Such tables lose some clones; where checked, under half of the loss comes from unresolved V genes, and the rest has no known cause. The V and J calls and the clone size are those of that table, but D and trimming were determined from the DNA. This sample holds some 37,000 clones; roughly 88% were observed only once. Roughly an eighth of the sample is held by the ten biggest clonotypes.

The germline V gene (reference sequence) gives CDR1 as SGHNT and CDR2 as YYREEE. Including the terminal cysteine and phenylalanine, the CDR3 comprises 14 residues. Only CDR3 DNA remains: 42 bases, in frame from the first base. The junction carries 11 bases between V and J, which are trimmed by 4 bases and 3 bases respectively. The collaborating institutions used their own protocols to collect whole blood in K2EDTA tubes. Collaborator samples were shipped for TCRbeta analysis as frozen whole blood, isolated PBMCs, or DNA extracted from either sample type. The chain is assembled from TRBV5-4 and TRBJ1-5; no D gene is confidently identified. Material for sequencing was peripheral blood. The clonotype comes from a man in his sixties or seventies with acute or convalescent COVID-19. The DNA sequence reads TGTGCCAGCAGCCCAGGTGGGCCCAATCAGCCCCAGCATTTT. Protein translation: CASSPGGPNQPQHF.